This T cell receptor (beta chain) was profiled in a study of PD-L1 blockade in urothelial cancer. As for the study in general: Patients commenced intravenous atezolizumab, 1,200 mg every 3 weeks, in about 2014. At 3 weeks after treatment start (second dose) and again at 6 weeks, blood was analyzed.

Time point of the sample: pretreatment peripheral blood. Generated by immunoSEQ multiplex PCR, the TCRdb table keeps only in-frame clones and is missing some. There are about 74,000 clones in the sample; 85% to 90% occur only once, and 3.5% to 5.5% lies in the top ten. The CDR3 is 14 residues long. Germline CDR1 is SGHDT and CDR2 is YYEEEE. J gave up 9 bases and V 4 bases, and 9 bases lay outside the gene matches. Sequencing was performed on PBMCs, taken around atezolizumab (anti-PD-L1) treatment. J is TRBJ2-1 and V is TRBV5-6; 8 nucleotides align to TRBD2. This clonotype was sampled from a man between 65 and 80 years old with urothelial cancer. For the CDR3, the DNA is TGTGCCAGCAGCGTTAGGGGGAGCGGGGGTGAGCAGTTCTTC. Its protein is CASSVRGSGGEQFF.